This entry describes one T cell receptor (beta chain). The sample belongs to a study of blood T cell repertoires in COVID-19. This CDR3 has 15 amino acids. Germline CDR1 is SGHRS and CDR2 is YFSETQ. The J segment lost 4 bases and the V segment lost 4 bases, leaving 8 bases of the junction unmatched. Per the original data handling: Nucleated cell number was recorded as an estimate derived from reference gene primer amplification. The table came from immunoSEQ multiplex PCR; TCRdb's copy has only in-frame clones and leaves some out. From that table come the V and J calls and clone size; the DNA was used to work out D and trimming. The data show about 39,000 clones, about nine tenths seen once.

Sequencing was performed on peripheral blood. The gene calls are TRBV5-1 and TRBJ1-2, with TRBD1 matching over 9 bases. The source of this sequence is a man aged 50 to 60 with active COVID-19. CDR3 amino acids: CASSVQQGAFYGYTF. Here the CDR3 DNA reads TGCGCCAGCAGCGTCCAACAGGGGGCGTTCTATGGCTACACCTTC.